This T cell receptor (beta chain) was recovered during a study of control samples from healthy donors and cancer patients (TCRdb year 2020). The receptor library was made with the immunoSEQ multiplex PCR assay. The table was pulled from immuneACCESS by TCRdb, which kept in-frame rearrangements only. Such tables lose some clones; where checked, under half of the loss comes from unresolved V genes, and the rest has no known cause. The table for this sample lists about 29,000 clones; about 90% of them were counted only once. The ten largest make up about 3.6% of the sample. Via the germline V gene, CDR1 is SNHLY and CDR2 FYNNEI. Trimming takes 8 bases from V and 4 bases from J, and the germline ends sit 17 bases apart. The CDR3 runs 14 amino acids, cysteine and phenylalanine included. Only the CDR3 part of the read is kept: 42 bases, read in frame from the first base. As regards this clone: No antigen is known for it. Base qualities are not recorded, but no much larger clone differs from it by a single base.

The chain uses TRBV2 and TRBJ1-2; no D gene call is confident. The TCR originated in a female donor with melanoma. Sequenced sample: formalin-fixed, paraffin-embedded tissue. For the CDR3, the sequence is CASAVEVRGYGYTF. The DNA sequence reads TGTGCCAGCGCGGTGGAGGTTCGGGGCTATGGCTACACCTTC.